This T cell receptor (beta chain) was profiled in a study of beta chain features in type 1 diabetes. The study's findings and limits: When VDJ junctions were examined, type 1 diabetes patients showed fewer insertions and more deletions.

Every bit of the isolated RNA underwent reverse transcription, so sequencing read expressed TCRB transcripts. The repertoire was sequenced with immunoSEQ multiplex PCR; TCRdb's copy has only in-frame clones and lacks some. Among around 190,000 clones listed, approximately 13% were seen once. Germline V gene sequence: CDR1 MDHEN, CDR2 SYDVKM. There are 15 residues in the CDR3. V was shortened by 6 bases and J by 2 bases, with 16 bases between the two germline ends. Concerning this clone: Antigen specificity is unknown.

J is TRBJ1-1 and V is TRBV28, with a weak D call TRBD1 (5 bases). Input material: central memory CD4+ T cells from blood. The clonotype was recovered from a woman in her late teens or twenties in good health. The CDR3 sequence: CASSIGGTGNTEAFF. The CDR3 nucleotides read TGTGCCAGCAGCATAGGCGGTACAGGAAACACTGAAGCTTTCTTT.